This record covers a single T cell receptor beta chain. The data are from a study of shared clonotypes between healthy human individuals. The method was immunoSEQ multiplex PCR; TCRdb's version includes in-frame clones alone and lacks a portion of them. The sample has approximately 510,000 clones; 75% to 85% are singletons. V lost 6 bases to trimming and J lost 3 bases, with 11 bases between them. The germline CDR1 and CDR2 sequences are KGHSH and LQKENI. The CDR3 sequence is 13 residues long. Unsorted samples, those not sorted, used approximately 100 million PBMCs for genomic DNA. Sequencing was done on a sample of PBMCs. This rearrangement joins TRBV18 to TRBJ2-5, with D possibly matching TRBD2 (6 bases). The origin of this receptor is a woman aged 40 to 49 in good health. Some clones in this sample may be carry-over from other donors' samples. The CDR3 region has the DNA TGTGCCAGCTCCCCTGGACTAAAAGAGACCCAGTACTTC. It yields the protein CASSPGLKETQYF.